This T cell receptor beta chain was identified in a study of somatic mutations in cytotoxic T cells in rheumatoid arthritis. General observations from the study: Among fewer than 75 patients, about eight showed a largest CD8+ clone that surpassed 20% of CD8+ cells.

Details on this clone: The antigen remains undetermined.

TCRdb's copy holds only in-frame clones and misses some; the assay was immunoSEQ multiplex PCR. Of about 20,000 clones listed, approximately 86% are singletons. Germline CDR1 and CDR2: SGDLS and YYNGEE. The CDR3 consists of 20 residues. V dropped 4 bases and J dropped 2; count of bases not matched to a gene: 19. Flow cytometry was used to check the purity of CD4+ and CD8+ cells, which had been isolated by positive magnetic bead selection. The chain uses TRBV9 and TRBJ2-5; 11 bases fit TRBD2. The clonotype originates from a woman between 45 and 65 years old in good health. What was sequenced was CD8+ T cells sorted from blood. The CDR3 nucleotides are TGTGCCAGCAGCCCCTACACCTCACTAGCGGGGGCCACTCTGCAAGAGACCCAGTACTTC. It translates to CASSPYTSLAGATLQETQYF.